These 15 T cell receptor beta chains came from one sample sequenced in a study of T cells after yellow fever vaccination. TCRdb recomputed calls from the 5' RACE reads with MiXCR, one row per CDR3 protein. The sample has almost 600,000 distinct CDR3 sequences, roughly 14% seen once. The starting material was PBMCs, obtained on the day of the yellow fever booster vaccination. These TCRs come from a young man who received the YFV17D yellow fever vaccine.

The V and J genes are TRBV10-3 and TRBJ1-2; D unresolved. The CDR3 is made up of 14 amino acids. In germline, CDR1 is ENHRY, CDR2 SYGVKD. V was trimmed by 4 bases and J by 4 bases, leaving 13 bases between them. CDR3 DNA: TGTGCCATCAGTGTCAAGCCCGGGATCTATGGCTACACCTTC. It translates to CAISVKPGIYGYTF.

This chain connects TRBV29-1 to TRBJ2-1, with D maybe TRBD2 (5 bases). CDR3 length: 13 residues. V gave up 7 bases and J gave up 7 bases, with 17 bases separating them. In germline, CDR1 is SQVTM, CDR2 ANQGSEA. Here the CDR3 reads CSASIPGVNEQFF. The CDR3 nucleotides read TGCAGCGCATCAATTCCCGGGGTGAATGAGCAGTTCTTC.

This clonotype was detected only once. This chain joins TRBV10-2 and TRBJ2-7; 9 positions agree with TRBD1. In germline, CDR1 is WSHSY, CDR2 SAAADI. V trimming: 3 bases; J trimming: 1 base; junction bases outside the gene matches: 10. CDR3 length: 17 residues. Here the CDR3 DNA reads TGCGCCAGCAGTGATCGTTCCGGGACAGGGCCATCCTACGAGCAGTACTTC. This sequence encodes CASSDRSGTGPSYEQYF.

This clonotype was observed a few times. This chain uses TRBV20-1 with TRBJ2-1, with 12 positions matching TRBD2. Germline trimming cut 3 bases from V and 0 bases from J; bases unmatched to any gene: 6. The CDR3 covers 17 residues. Germline values: CDR1 DFQATT, CDR2 SNEGSKA (reference sequence). In DNA form, the CDR3 reads TGCAGTGCTAGGGCTAGCGGGAGGGACAGCTCCTACAATGAGCAGTTCTTC. It yields the protein CSARASGRDSSYNEQFF.

This clonotype was picked up a small number of times. This sequence joins TRBV11-2 and TRBJ2-3; no clear D gene. The CDR3 is made up of 14 amino acids. The ends were cut back, 5 bases at V and 7 bases at J, with 16 bases in the middle. Germline V gene sequence: CDR1 SGHAT, CDR2 FQNNGV. CDR3 amino acids: CASSPSSAVNTQYF. The DNA for the CDR3 is TGTGCCAGCAGCCCCAGTTCGGCAGTTAATACGCAGTATTTT.

A few counts support this clonotype. The chain has TRBV20-1 and TRBJ1-5; no definite D call. The CDR3 loop spans 15 amino acids. The V end was cut by 1 base, the J end by 3 bases, with 13 bases between. The germline gives CDR1 DFQATT, CDR2 SNEGSKA (reference sequence). DNA for the CDR3: TGCAGTGCTAGAGCGAGGGCAGGATCCAATCAGCCCCAGCATTTT. Amino acids: CSARARAGSNQPQHF.

This clonotype was observed a few times. This chain connects TRBV18 to TRBJ1-2; possible D gene TRBD1, 5 bases. V was pared by 6 bases and J by 4 bases, with 12 bases between. This CDR3 has 13 residues. The germline CDR1 and CDR2 sequences are KGHSH and LQKENI. In DNA form, the CDR3 reads TGTGCCAGCTCCATCAGGGAAGCCTATGGCTACACCTTC. Translated: CASSIREAYGYTF. Full variable domain (outside the CDR3, taken from reference TRBV18 and TRBJ1-2): NAGVMQNPRHLVRRRGQEARLRCSPMKGHSHVYWYRQLPEEGLKFMVYLQKENIIDESGMPKERFSAEFPKEGPSILRIQQVVRGDSAAYFCASSIREAYGYTFGSGTRLTVV.

V usage is TRBV20-1 and J usage is TRBJ1-1; tentative D call: TRBD1 (5 bases). This CDR3 contains 13 residues. Trimming took 5 bases from V and 0 from J, leaving 10 bases between them. Germline CDR1 DFQATT, CDR2 SNEGSKA (reference sequence). The CDR3 DNA is TGCAGTGCTGGCGGACACGTGAACACTGAAGCTTTCTTT. This encodes CSAGGHVNTEAFF.

This clonotype was seen many times. The chain combines TRBV25-1 with TRBJ2-3; 10 nucleotides line up with TRBD2. The CDR3 has 16 residues. V dropped 1 base and J dropped 5; count of bases not matched to a gene: 6. Germline lookup yields CDR1 MGHDK and CDR2 SYGVNS. The CDR3, as DNA: TGTGCCAGCAGTGAATCCGAGCGGGAGGGCCTAGATACGCAGTATTTT. Translated, it gives CASSESEREGLDTQYF.

The J gene is TRBJ2-7, the V gene TRBV7-2; 10 positions match TRBD1. The CDR3 extends over 15 amino acids. Germline assignment: CDR1 SGHTA and CDR2 FQGNSA. Losses at the gene ends were 2 bases for V and 3 bases for J; bases not matched to a gene: 4. The CDR3: CASSLRTGGYYEQYF. CDR3 nucleotides: TGTGCCAGCAGCTTAAGGACAGGGGGTTACTACGAGCAGTACTTC.

Only a few counts were recorded for this clonotype. The CDR3 region is CASSLIGTSYNEQFF. The CDR3 DNA sequence: TGTGCCAGCAGCTTAATCGGAACCTCCTACAATGAGCAGTTCTTC. The chain joins TRBV7-2 to TRBJ2-1; D not certain. Looked up from germline, CDR1 is SGHTA and CDR2 is FQGNSA. The CDR3 is 15 amino acids. V dropped 2 bases and J dropped 0 bases, with 8 bases sitting between them.

The chain is built from TRBV7-9 and TRBJ2-7, with 9 positions matching TRBD1. Trimming removed 5 bases from V and 5 bases from J; junction bases left unmatched: 16. Germline V CDR1 and CDR2: SEHNR, FQNEAQ (reference sequence). This CDR3 comprises 17 residues. CDR3 protein: CASSRTGGSGPLDEQYF. CDR3 coding DNA: TGTGCCAGCAGCAGAACAGGGGGCTCGGGTCCACTAGACGAGCAGTACTTC. The variable domain in full, completed from reference TRBV7-9 and TRBJ2-7, reads DTGVSQNPRHKITKRGQNVTFRCDPISEHNRLYWYRQTLGQGPEFLTYFQNEAQLEKSRLLSDRFSAERPKGSFSTLEIQRTEQGDSAMYLCASSRTGGSGPLDEQYFGPGTRLTVT.

This rearrangement joins TRBV20-1 to TRBJ2-4; possibly TRBD1 or TRBD2 for D (7 bases each). Germline V gene lookup returns CDR1 DFQATT and CDR2 SNEGSKA (reference sequence). The CDR3 loop spans 14 amino acids. The germline V and J ends were trimmed by 6 bases and 3 bases, with 15 bases remaining between them. The CDR3 sequence: CSARGGLDKNIQYF. DNA of the CDR3: TGCAGTGCCAGGGGGGGGCTTGACAAAAACATTCAGTACTTC.

The chain carries TRBV6-2 or TRBV6-3 and TRBJ1-6; D ambiguous. V was shortened by 0 bases and J by 7 bases, with 10 bases between the two germline ends. The germline CDR1 and CDR2 sequences are MNHEY and SVGEGT. This CDR3 comprises 15 residues. CDR3 nucleotides: TGTGCCAGCAGTTACTCCGCAGGTCGAAATTCACCCCTCCACTTT. Protein sequence: CASSYSAGRNSPLHF.

This chain links TRBV25-1 with TRBJ2-3; D is possibly TRBD1 or TRBD2 (5 bases each). CDR3 size: 15 residues. CDR1 is MGHDK, CDR2 SYGVNS, per germline. With 9 bases removed from V and 2 bases from J, the gap between germline ends came to 18 bases. CDR3 sequence: CASLPRDPHTDTQYF. The DNA for the CDR3 is TGTGCCAGTTTACCCCGGGACCCACACACAGATACGCAGTATTTT. The full variable domain, in which reference TRBV25-1 and TRBJ2-3 provide the parts outside the CDR3, is EADIYQTPRYLVIGTGKKITLECSQTMGHDKMYWYQQDPGMELHLIHYSYGVNSTEKGDLSSESTVSRIRTEHFPLTLESARPSHTSQYLCASLPRDPHTDTQYFGPGTRLTVL.